The 17 T cell receptor beta chains below come from one sample, sequenced in a study of brain T cells in children with intractable seizures. Using immunoSEQ multiplex PCR, the repertoire was profiled, and TCRdb retains in-frame clones only, with some absent. This table holds 55,000 to 80,000 clones, around 95% found once. Source: peripheral blood, taken at surgery. The source of these receptors is a boy less than two years old with focal cortical dysplasia and intractable seizures.

The chain recombines TRBV27 with TRBJ1-1; a possible D gene is TRBD1 (5 bases). The CDR3 loop spans 12 amino acids. Between the trimmed V and J ends, which lost 2 bases and 11 bases, there was a span of 12 bases. From germline, CDR1 is MNHEY and CDR2 SMNVEV (reference sequence). CDR3 sequence (DNA): TGTGCCAGCAGTTTAATTCAGGGTCGGGCTTTCTTT. Its protein is CASSLIQGRAFF.

V and J are TRBV5-4 and TRBJ2-3; D might be TRBD2 (5 bases). There are 13 residues in the CDR3. V shed 1 base and J shed 4 bases, with 7 bases lying between them. CDR1 SGHNT and CDR2 YYREEE come from the germline V gene (reference sequence). The CDR3 protein is CASSLPSSDTQYF. Written as DNA, the CDR3 is TGTGCCAGCAGCTTGCCTAGCTCAGATACGCAGTATTTT.

This clone was recorded only once. The V call is TRBV6-4, the J call TRBJ1-5, with 9 bases identical to TRBD1. There are 19 residues in the CDR3. Germline-derived CDR1 and CDR2 are MRHNA and SNTAGT. The V and J ends lost 7 bases and 0 bases, in that order; junction bases with no gene match: 16. DNA for the CDR3: TGTGCCAGCAAAAAGGATACGGGACAGGGAAACAATAGCAATCAGCCCCAGCATTTT. It codes for CASKKDTGQGNNSNQPQHF.

The chain recombines TRBV5-1 with TRBJ2-5; D gene uncertain. The CDR3 spans 13 residues. The germline V gene has CDR1 SGHRS and CDR2 YFSETQ. Deletions cut 4 bases from V and 3 bases from J, with 10 bases between. The CDR3 spells CASSLDGKETQYF. The CDR3 bases are TGCGCCAGCAGCCTCGACGGTAAAGAGACCCAGTACTTC.

V gene TRBV12-3 or TRBV12-4 combines with J gene TRBJ2-1, with 9 bases that match TRBD2. Unmatched junction bases numbered 5, after V lost 10 bases and J lost 7 bases. This CDR3 spans 12 amino acids. CDR3 residues: CATATSGNEQFF. The CDR3 DNA is TGTGCCACCGCGACTAGCGGAAATGAGCAGTTCTTC.

The V call is TRBV7-2, the J call TRBJ2-7; possible D gene TRBD2, 6 bases. The CDR3 extends over 15 amino acids. V was pared by 0 bases and J by 2 bases, with 11 bases between. Germline CDR1 SGHTA, CDR2 FQGNSA. CDR3 DNA sequence: TGTGCCAGCAGCTTAGCCCCTAGCGTGGCCTACGAGCAGTACTTC. It codes for CASSLAPSVAYEQYF.

This chain uses TRBV19 with TRBJ1-2; D unresolved. This CDR3 is built from 11 residues. V gave up 8 bases and J gave up 2 bases, with 6 bases separating them. Germline V gene sequence: CDR1 LNHDA, CDR2 SQIVND (reference sequence). In DNA form, the CDR3 reads TGTGCCAGTGGGCAGAACTATGGCTACACCTTC. Protein: CASGQNYGYTF.

This chain links TRBV24-1 with TRBJ2-1; the D gene is possibly TRBD1 (6 bases). Germline V gene lookup returns CDR1 KGHDR and CDR2 SFDVKD. The CDR3 loop spans 13 amino acids. The germline V and J ends were trimmed by 3 bases and 12 bases, with 14 bases remaining between them. CDR3 nucleotides: TGTGCCACCAGTGATCCCCCGGGACACTTGCAGTTCTTC. It encodes CATSDPPGHLQFF.

The chain has TRBV5-4 and TRBJ1-1, with TRBD1 matching 7 bases. Germline CDR1 SGHNT, CDR2 YYREEE (reference sequence). Trimming at V came to 2 bases and at J to 5 bases, leaving 6 bases not matched to a gene. CDR3 length equals 14 residues. This CDR3 is CASSFKGANTEAFF. The CDR3, as DNA: TGTGCCAGCAGCTTCAAGGGGGCAAATACTGAAGCTTTCTTT.

This chain connects TRBV5-4 to TRBJ1-2, with a possible D match to TRBD1 (5 bases). The V end was cut by 2 bases, the J end by 4 bases, with 6 bases between. The CDR3 is 12 residues long. Germline loops: CDR1 SGHNT, CDR2 YYREEE (reference sequence). CDR3 coding DNA: TGTGCCAGCAGCTTCACAGGCTATGGCTACACCTTC. Translation: CASSFTGYGYTF.

This chain uses TRBV18 with TRBJ1-2; D unclear. Germline lookup yields CDR1 KGHSH and CDR2 LQKENI. CDR3 length equals 14 residues. V lost 1 base, J lost 4 bases, and 10 bases lay in between. The CDR3: CASSPLPVPYGYTF. CDR3 nucleotides: TGTGCCAGCTCACCACTTCCGGTCCCCTATGGCTACACCTTC.

In this sample, this clone turned up once. The chain uses TRBV7-2 and TRBJ2-2, with D hard to call. Germline-derived CDR1 and CDR2 are SGHTA and FQGNSA. The CDR3 runs 13 residues. V was clipped by 3 bases and J by 5 bases, with 7 bases between them. CDR3 nucleotides: TGTGCCAGCAGCTTGTACGGGACCGGGGAGCTGTTTTTT. It is translated as CASSLYGTGELFF.

CDR3 protein: CASSQRWESGANVLTF. The CDR3 DNA sequence: TGTGCCAGCAGCCAACGATGGGAATCTGGGGCCAACGTCCTGACTTTC. The chain joins TRBV4-2 to TRBJ2-6; D uncertain. Trimming cost V 2 bases and J 1 base, with 9 bases left between them. CDR3 length: 16 residues. Germline V CDR1 and CDR2: LGHNA, YNFKEQ.

The V call is TRBV5-1, the J call TRBJ2-3; 11 bases are shared with TRBD2. V trimming: 4 bases; J trimming: 2 bases; junction bases outside the gene matches: 6. The germline V gene encodes CDR1 SGHRS and CDR2 YFSETQ. CDR3 length: 16 residues. The CDR3 DNA reads as TGCGCCAGCAGCCTGGGACTAGCGGAACCCACAGATACGCAGTATTTT. This sequence encodes CASSLGLAEPTDTQYF.

The table lists this clone with a count of one. The rearrangement uses TRBV7-2 and TRBJ1-6; D may be TRBD1 (5 bases). The CDR3 is 12 amino acids. V gave up 4 bases and J gave up 7 bases, with 5 bases separating them. Germline V CDR1 and CDR2: SGHTA, FQGNSA. CDR3 protein: CASSWGNSPLHF. The CDR3 region has the DNA TGTGCCAGCAGCTGGGGGAATTCACCCCTCCACTTT.

This chain joins TRBV7-6 and TRBJ1-5; D gene uncertain. Per germline, CDR1 SGHVS and CDR2 FNYEAQ. The CDR3 runs to 14 residues. V shed 1 base and J shed 5 bases, with 9 bases lying between them. DNA of the CDR3: TGTGCCAGCAGCTTAGGGGCCCGTGATCAGCCCCAGCATTTT. Protein sequence: CASSLGARDQPQHF.

V usage is TRBV4-1 and J usage is TRBJ2-2; 9 bases map to TRBD1. The CDR3 length is 15 residues. The germline gives CDR1 MGHRA, CDR2 YSYEKL. V shed 6 bases, J shed 1 base, and the junction held 3 bases outside the gene matches. CDR3 region: CASSRDRENTGELFF. The CDR3 DNA reads TGCGCCAGCAGTCGGGACAGGGAGAACACCGGGGAGCTGTTTTTT.